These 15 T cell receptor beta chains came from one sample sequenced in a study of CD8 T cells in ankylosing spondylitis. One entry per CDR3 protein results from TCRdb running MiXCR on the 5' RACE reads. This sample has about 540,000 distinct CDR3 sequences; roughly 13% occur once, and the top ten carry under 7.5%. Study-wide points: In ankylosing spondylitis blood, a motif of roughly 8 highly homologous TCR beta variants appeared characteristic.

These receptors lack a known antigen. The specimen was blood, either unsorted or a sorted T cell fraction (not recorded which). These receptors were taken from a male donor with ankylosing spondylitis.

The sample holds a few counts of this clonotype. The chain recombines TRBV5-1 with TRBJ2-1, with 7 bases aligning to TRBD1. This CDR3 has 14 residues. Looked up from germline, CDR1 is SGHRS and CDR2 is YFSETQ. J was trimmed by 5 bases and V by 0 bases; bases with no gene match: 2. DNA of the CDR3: TGCGCCAGCAGCTTGGACAGGGGACACAATGAGCAGTTCTTC. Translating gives CASSLDRGHNEQFF.

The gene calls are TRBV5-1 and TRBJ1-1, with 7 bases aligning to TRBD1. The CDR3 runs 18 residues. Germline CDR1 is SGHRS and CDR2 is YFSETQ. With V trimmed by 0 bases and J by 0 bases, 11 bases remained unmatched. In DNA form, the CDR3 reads TGCGCCAGCAGCTTGGCCGTACAGGGGAACGGGTTGAACACTGAAGCTTTCTTT. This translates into CASSLAVQGNGLNTEAFF.

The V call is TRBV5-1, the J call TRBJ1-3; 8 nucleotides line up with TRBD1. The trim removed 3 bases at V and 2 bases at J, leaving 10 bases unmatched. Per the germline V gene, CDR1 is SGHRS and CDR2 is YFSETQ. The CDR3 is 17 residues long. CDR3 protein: CASSSQGQDHPGNTIYF. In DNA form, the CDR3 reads TGCGCCAGCAGCTCACAGGGACAGGACCATCCTGGAAACACCATATATTTT.

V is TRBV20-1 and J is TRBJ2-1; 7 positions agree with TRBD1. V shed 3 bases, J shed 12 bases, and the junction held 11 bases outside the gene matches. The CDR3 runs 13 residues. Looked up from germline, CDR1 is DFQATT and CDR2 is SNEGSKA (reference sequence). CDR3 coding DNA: TGCAGTGCTAGTACCGGGACAGTCGATTCGCAGTTCTTC. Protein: CSASTGTVDSQFF.

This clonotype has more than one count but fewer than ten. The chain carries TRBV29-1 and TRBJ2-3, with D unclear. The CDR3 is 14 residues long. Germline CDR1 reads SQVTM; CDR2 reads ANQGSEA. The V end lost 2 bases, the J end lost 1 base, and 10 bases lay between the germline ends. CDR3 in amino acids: CSVELVLGTDTQYF. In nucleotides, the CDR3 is TGCAGCGTTGAATTGGTGTTGGGCACAGATACGCAGTATTTT.

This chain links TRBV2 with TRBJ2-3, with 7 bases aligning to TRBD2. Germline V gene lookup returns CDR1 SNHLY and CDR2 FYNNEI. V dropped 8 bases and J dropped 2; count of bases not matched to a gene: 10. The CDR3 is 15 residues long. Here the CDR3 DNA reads TGTGCCAGCGGTACGGTAGCGGGCCTCACAGATACGCAGTATTTT. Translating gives CASGTVAGLTDTQYF.

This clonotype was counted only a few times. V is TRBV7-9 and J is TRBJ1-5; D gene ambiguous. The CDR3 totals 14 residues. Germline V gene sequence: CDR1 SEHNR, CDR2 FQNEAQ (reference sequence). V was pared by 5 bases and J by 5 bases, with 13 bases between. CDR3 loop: CASSLNGRDQPQHF. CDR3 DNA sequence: TGTGCCAGCAGCCTTAATGGGAGGGATCAGCCCCAGCATTTT.

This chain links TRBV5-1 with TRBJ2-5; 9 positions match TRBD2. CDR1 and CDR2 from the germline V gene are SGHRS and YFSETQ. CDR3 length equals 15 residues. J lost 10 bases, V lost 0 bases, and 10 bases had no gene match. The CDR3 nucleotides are TGCGCCAGCAGCTTGGAGAGCGGGAGGTGGGAAGGCCAGTACTTC. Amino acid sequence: CASSLESGRWEGQYF. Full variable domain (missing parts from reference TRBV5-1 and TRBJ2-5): KAGVTQTPRYLIKTRGQQVTLSCSPISGHRSVSWYQQTPGQGLQFLFEYFSETQRNKGNFPGRFSGRQFSNSRSEMNVSTLELGDSALYLCASSLESGRWEGQYFGPGTRLLVL.

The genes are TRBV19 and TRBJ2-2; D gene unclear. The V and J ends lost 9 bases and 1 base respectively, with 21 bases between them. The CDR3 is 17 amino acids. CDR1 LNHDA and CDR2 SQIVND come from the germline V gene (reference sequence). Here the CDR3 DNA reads TGTGCCAGCCGGCGTGTTGCCAGTCTTGGGAACACCGGGGAGCTGTTTTTT. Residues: CASRRVASLGNTGELFF. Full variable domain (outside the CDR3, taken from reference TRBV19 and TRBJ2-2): DGGITQSPKYLFRKEGQNVTLSCEQNLNHDAMYWYRQDPGQGLRLIYYSQIVNDFQKGDIAEGYSVSREKKESFPLTVTSAQKNPTAFYLCASRRVASLGNTGELFFGEGSRLTVL.

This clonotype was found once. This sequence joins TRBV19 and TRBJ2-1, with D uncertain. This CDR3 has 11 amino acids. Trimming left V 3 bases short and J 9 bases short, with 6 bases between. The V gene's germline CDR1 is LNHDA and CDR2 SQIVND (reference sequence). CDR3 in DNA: TGTGCCAGTAGTATCAGTAGTGAGCAGTTCTTC. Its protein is CASSISSEQFF.

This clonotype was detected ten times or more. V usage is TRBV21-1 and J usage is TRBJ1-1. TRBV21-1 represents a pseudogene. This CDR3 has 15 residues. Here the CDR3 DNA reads TGTGCCAGCAGCAAATTAGAAATTGGGAACACTGAAGCTTTCTTT. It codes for CASSKLEIGNTEAFF.

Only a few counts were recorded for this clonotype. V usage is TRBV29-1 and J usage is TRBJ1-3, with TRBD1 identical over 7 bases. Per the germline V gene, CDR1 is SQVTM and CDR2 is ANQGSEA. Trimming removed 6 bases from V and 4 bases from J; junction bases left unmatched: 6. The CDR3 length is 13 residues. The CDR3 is CSVAGQLGNTIYF. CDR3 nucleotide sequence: TGCAGCGTGGCGGGACAGCTCGGAAACACCATATATTTT. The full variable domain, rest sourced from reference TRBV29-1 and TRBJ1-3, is SAVISQKPSRDICQRGTSLTIQCQVDSQVTMMFWYRQQPGQSLTLIATANQGSEATYESGFVIDKFPISRPNLTFSTLTVSNMSPEDSSIYLCSVAGQLGNTIYFGEGSWLTVV.

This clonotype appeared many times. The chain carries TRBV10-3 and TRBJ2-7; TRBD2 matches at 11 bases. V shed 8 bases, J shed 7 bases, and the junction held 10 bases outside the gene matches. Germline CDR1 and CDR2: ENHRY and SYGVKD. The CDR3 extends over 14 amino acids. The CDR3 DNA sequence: TGTGCCATCCAACTAGCGGGAGTGTTTGGTGAGCAGTACTTC. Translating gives CAIQLAGVFGEQYF.

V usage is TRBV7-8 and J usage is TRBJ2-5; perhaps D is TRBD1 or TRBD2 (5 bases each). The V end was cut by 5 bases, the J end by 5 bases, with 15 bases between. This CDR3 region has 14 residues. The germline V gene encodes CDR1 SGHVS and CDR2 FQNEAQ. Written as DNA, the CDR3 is TGTGCCAGCAGCCCCTTTGGGGCGGGCGAGACCCAGTACTTC. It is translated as CASSPFGAGETQYF.

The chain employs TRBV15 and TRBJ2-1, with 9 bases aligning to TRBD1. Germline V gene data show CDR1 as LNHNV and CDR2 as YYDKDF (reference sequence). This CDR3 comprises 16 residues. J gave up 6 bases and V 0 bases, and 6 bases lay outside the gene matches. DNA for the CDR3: TGTGCCACCAGCAGAGATAAGGGACAGGGACGCAATGAGCAGTTCTTC. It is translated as CATSRDKGQGRNEQFF.